Listed below are T cell receptor beta chains from one sample, sequenced in a study of T-cell memory formation after mild COVID-19. In TCRdb, the 5' RACE reads were re-called with MiXCR into one record per CDR3 protein. In the table there are around 47,000 distinct CDR3 sequences, roughly 9.8% of which are singletons. The sequencing input was PBMCs or a T cell subset sorted from them (not recorded which). The receptors derive from an adult woman who had mild COVID-19 (a few samples of this study predate the infection). Cell type and time point are not known. The CDR3 runs from the conserved cysteine through the conserved F or W. Each record gives: J gene, V gene, CDR3 protein.

J gene: TRBJ2-1; V gene: TRBV5-1; CDR3 protein: CASKWQLTYNEQFF
J gene: TRBJ2-1; V gene: TRBV10-3; CDR3 protein: CAISEPRGLAGAKQFF
J gene: TRBJ1-6; V gene: TRBV9; CDR3 protein: CASSVGSGVNSPLHF
J gene: TRBJ2-7; V gene: TRBV19; CDR3 protein: CASSDAYEQYF
J gene: TRBJ1-5; V gene: TRBV5-4; CDR3 protein: CASSSDKNQPQHF
J gene: TRBJ2-1; V gene: TRBV20-1; CDR3 protein: CSASSSGDYNEQFF
J gene: TRBJ1-4; V gene: TRBV10-3; CDR3 protein: CATTGATNEKLFF
J gene: TRBJ2-3; V gene: TRBV7-6; CDR3 protein: CASSLGLAGSSTDTQYF
J gene: TRBJ1-1; V gene: TRBV25-1; CDR3 protein: CASRRTENTEAFF
J gene: TRBJ2-3; V gene: TRBV3-1; CDR3 protein: CASSQWTGIVGDTQYF
J gene: TRBJ2-3; V gene: TRBV30; CDR3 protein: CAWSVGDLDTDTQYF
J gene: TRBJ2-1; V gene: TRBV27; CDR3 protein: CASSFRPPSSYNEQFF
J gene: TRBJ2-5; V gene: TRBV7-8; CDR3 protein: CASSLHRDKRRQETQYF
J gene: TRBJ1-2; V gene: TRBV19; CDR3 protein: CASRTTGGYGYTF
J gene: TRBJ1-5; V gene: TRBV25-1; CDR3 protein: CASSDSTDREFNQPQHF
J gene: TRBJ2-1; V gene: TRBV6-1; CDR3 protein: CASSSLAGGLNEQFF
J gene: TRBJ1-2; V gene: TRBV19; CDR3 protein: CASTPFRDPGGYGYTF
J gene: TRBJ1-6; V gene: TRBV6-1; CDR3 protein: CASTLDRGNSPLHF
J gene: TRBJ2-7; V gene: TRBV7-8; CDR3 protein: CASSPRRLLFYEQYF
J gene: TRBJ2-7; V gene: TRBV30; CDR3 protein: CAWMASGRTAYEQYF
J gene: TRBJ2-1; V gene: TRBV30; CDR3 protein: CAWQTGGPYEQFF
J gene: TRBJ2-1; V gene: TRBV18; CDR3 protein: CASSPPSTIGTPYNEQFF
J gene: TRBJ1-1; V gene: TRBV20-1; CDR3 protein: CSPNQSGQAQAFF
J gene: TRBJ2-1; V gene: TRBV7-6; CDR3 protein: CASSLQPSSYNEQFF
J gene: TRBJ2-7; V gene: TRBV20-1; CDR3 protein: CSARGRLAGSEQYF
J gene: TRBJ1-2; V gene: TRBV6-5; CDR3 protein: CASSYSPEGEGGYTF
J gene: TRBJ2-1; V gene: TRBV18; CDR3 protein: CASSPAGGPSSYNEQFF
J gene: TRBJ2-5; V gene: TRBV7-6; CDR3 protein: CASSRAQETQYF
J gene: TRBJ2-7; V gene: TRBV5-1; CDR3 protein: CASSLGRDREDEQYF
J gene: TRBJ2-7; V gene: TRBV19; CDR3 protein: CASSGRIGTGVEQYF
J gene: TRBJ2-2; V gene: TRBV7-8; CDR3 protein: CASYRPGQHTGELFF
J gene: TRBJ2-7; V gene: TRBV20-1; CDR3 protein: CSARDLGQASYEQYF
J gene: TRBJ2-1; V gene: TRBV27; CDR3 protein: CASSTLGHNEQFF
J gene: TRBJ2-3; V gene: TRBV12-3/TRBV12-4; CDR3 protein: CASSPTVDTQYF
J gene: TRBJ2-2; V gene: TRBV3-1; CDR3 protein: CASSPYFGRGELIF
J gene: TRBJ1-2; V gene: TRBV29-1; CDR3 protein: CSVGAGGSNYGYTF
J gene: TRBJ2-1; V gene: TRBV3-1; CDR3 protein: CASSRQIGLAGALF
J gene: TRBJ2-2; V gene: TRBV4-2; CDR3 protein: CASSPRTSGRGELFF
J gene: TRBJ1-1; V gene: TRBV6-5; CDR3 protein: CASSYWGGAFF
J gene: TRBJ1-4; V gene: TRBV20-1; CDR3 protein: CSVAQLRGAEKLFF
J gene: TRBJ1-1; V gene: TRBV14; CDR3 protein: CASSQAVTEALF
J gene: TRBJ1-4; V gene: TRBV21-1; CDR3 protein: CASSKFGPGGYSSFF
J gene: TRBJ2-4; V gene: TRBV4-1; CDR3 protein: CASSQVEVGTGPTNIQYF